This T cell receptor (beta chain) was sequenced during a study of CD8+CD57+ T cells in acquired aplastic anemia (dated by TCRdb to between 2018 and 2020). In terms of the full investigation: Extracted DNA from sorted CD4+ and CD8+ cells averaged around 3.3 ug, ranging from about 0.18 to 27.4 ug. Mean read counts for healthy donor samples were some 10 million for CD4+ cells and about 12 million for CD8+ cells.

Genomic DNA was used as template for profiling of TCR beta VDJ combinations and CDR3 sequences. An Illumina HiSeq 2000 was the platform used for TCR repertoire sequencing. Regarding the original processing steps: TRBV/TRBJ rearrangement plots, CDR3 size and DJ length profiles, and Simpson's diversity index were used to assess repertoires. The most abundant DNA sequence in the deep sequencing data was defined as the immunodominant clone. CDR3 amino acid sequences were screened for sharing across subjects and compared with published repertoires and the VDJdb database. The public reads were run again by TCRdb, first through fastp at Q25 and then through MiXCR, and only productive beta chains were kept. Rows are combined by CDR3 protein, so each entry shows the most common genes and DNA. TCRdb, rather than the study authors, made the V and J calls. A total of about 180,000 distinct CDR3 sequences appear in this sample, around half of them only once. The ten biggest clones cover around 2.9% of the sample.

From a lookup of the germline V gene (reference sequence), CDR1 and CDR2 are SGHKS and YYEKEE. V is pared back by 3 bases and J by 1 base, with 19 bases lying between the germline termini. The CDR3 sequence holds 17 residues, the cysteine and phenylalanine included. The retained sequence is limited to the CDR3, 51 bases, with the frame set at the first base. This clonotype was observed at least ten times. It lacks a known antigen. Qualities for individual bases were not recorded, and no much larger clone is one base off. In the study, sorted CD4+ and CD8+ blood T cells from patients with severe aplastic anemia and from healthy subjects underwent deep sequencing of TCR repertoires. Ficoll-Paque density gradient centrifugation was used to isolate peripheral blood mononuclear cells. Before DNA extraction, CD4+ and CD8+ T cells were sorted by FACS or by magnetic beads. The full study reports these points: Patients and healthy controls showed no significant difference in CD8+ Simpson's diversity (P=0.060). Approximately 27 CD8+ CDR3 sequences were found in both patients and controls but appeared to be highly expressed in patients and within the immunodominant clones of the patients.

The sequenced sample was sorted CD4+, CD8+, or CD8+CD57+ T cells (not recorded which) from PBMCs. This clonotype was obtained from a human donor in good health. The rearranged segments are TRBV5-5 and TRBJ1-1; the D gene is perhaps TRBD1, from 5 matching bases. The CDR3 reads as follows: CASSWRDTRGANTEAFF. The DNA sequence follows: TGTGCCAGCAGCTGGAGGGATACAAGGGGTGCGAACACTGAAGCTTTCTTT.